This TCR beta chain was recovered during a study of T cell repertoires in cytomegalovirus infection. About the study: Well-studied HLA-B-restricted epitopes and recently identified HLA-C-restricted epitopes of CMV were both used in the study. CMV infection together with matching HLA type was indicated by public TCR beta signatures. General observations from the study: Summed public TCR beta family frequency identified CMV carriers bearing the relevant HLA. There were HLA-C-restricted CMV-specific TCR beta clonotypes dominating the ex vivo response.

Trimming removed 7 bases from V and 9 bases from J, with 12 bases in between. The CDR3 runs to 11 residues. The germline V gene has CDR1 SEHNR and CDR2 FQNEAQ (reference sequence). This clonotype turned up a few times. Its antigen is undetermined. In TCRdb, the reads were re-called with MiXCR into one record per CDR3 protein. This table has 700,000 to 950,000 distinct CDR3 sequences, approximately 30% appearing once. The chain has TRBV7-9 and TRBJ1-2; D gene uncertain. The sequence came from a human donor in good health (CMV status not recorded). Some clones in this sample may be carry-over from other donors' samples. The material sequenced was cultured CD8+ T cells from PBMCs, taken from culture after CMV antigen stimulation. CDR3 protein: CASIERGSYTF. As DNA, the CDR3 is TGTGCCAGCATCGAAAGAGGGAGCTACACCTTC.